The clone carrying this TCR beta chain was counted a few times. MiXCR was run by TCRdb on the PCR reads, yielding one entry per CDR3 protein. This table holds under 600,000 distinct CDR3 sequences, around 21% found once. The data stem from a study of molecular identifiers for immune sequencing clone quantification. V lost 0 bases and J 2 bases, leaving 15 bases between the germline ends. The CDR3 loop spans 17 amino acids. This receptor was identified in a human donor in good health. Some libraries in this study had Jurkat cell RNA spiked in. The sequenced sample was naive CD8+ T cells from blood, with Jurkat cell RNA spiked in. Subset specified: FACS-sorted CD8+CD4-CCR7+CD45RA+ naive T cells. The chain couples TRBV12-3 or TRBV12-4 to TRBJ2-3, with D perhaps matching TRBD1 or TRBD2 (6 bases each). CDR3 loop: CASSLAEWGDITDTQYF. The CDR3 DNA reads TGTGCCAGCAGTTTAGCCGAGTGGGGGGACATCACAGATACGCAGTATTTT.